Following are 10 T cell receptor beta chains from one sample sequenced in a study of graft-versus-host responses after intestinal transplantation. Intraepithelial and lamina propria lymphocytes were released after the graft tissue was processed. Here immunoSEQ multiplex PCR was the method, and the copy in TCRdb shows in-frame clones only, minus some. The sample lists about 6,400 clones; about 80% were seen once. The specimen was ileum tissue, collected roughly 310 days after intestinal transplant. These receptors all come from a human patient who received an intestinal transplant, so some T cells may come from the graft donor.

The V gene is TRBV6-1, the J gene TRBJ2-7, with D hard to call. Germline CDR1 reads MNHNS; CDR2 reads SASEGT. The CDR3 covers 13 residues. Trimming stripped 0 bases from V and 6 bases from J, with 9 bases between. CDR3 sequence (DNA): TGTGCCAGCAGTGAAGCAGCCGGTCTCGAGCAGTACTTC. This sequence encodes CASSEAAGLEQYF.

A word on this clone: Distinct nucleotide sequences in the sample also encode this CDR3. The CDR3 region is CASSDSSGGANEQFF. CDR3 sequence (DNA): TGTGCCAGCAGTGACTCTAGCGGGGGGGCCAATGAGCAGTTCTTC. J is TRBJ2-1 and V is TRBV6-4; 11 bases match TRBD2. V dropped 0 bases and J dropped 6; count of bases not matched to a gene: 1. Germline-derived CDR1 and CDR2 are MRHNA and SNTAGT. The CDR3 contains 15 residues.

This clone occurred a few times. The V gene is TRBV7-8, the J gene TRBJ2-3, with a weak D call TRBD1 (6 bases). This CDR3 contains 17 residues. The V end was cut by 1 base, the J end by 3 bases, with 17 bases between. CDR1 and CDR2 (germline): SGHVS, FQNEAQ. CDR3 residues: CASSLEVTGPETDTQYF. The CDR3 DNA reads TGTGCCAGCAGCTTAGAGGTAACAGGGCCGGAAACAGATACGCAGTATTTT.

The V call is TRBV18, the J call TRBJ1-6; 10 bases match TRBD1. V was clipped by 6 bases and J by 0 bases; unmatched bases: 11. Germline lookup yields CDR1 KGHSH and CDR2 LQKENI. The CDR3 is made up of 19 amino acids. The CDR3 sequence is CASSPGQGRVGSYNSPLHF. CDR3 bases: TGTGCCAGCTCCCCGGGACAGGGGAGAGTGGGCTCCTATAATTCACCCCTCCACTTT.

CDR3 coding DNA: TGTGCCAGCAGCTCCCCAGGGACAGGAGACACTGAAGCTTTCTTT. Encoded protein: CASSSPGTGDTEAFF. This rearrangement joins TRBV5-4 to TRBJ1-1, with 8 bases lining up with TRBD1. The trim removed 3 bases at V and 3 bases at J, leaving 7 bases unmatched. The germline CDR1 and CDR2 sequences are SGHNT and YYREEE (reference sequence). The CDR3 extends over 15 amino acids.

This clone was detected once. The genes are TRBV6-1 and TRBJ2-3; 7 bases line up with TRBD2. The CDR3 is made up of 15 amino acids. Trimming cost V 10 bases and J 1 base; bases outside gene matches: 11. The germline CDR1 and CDR2 sequences are MNHNS and SASEGT. CDR3 amino acids: CAITALAIGTDTQYF. DNA of the CDR3: TGTGCCATCACCGCACTAGCGATTGGCACAGATACGCAGTATTTT.

In this sample, this clone turned up once. This chain joins TRBV30 and TRBJ1-6, with D possibly being TRBD1 (5 bases). The CDR3 covers 15 residues. Germline-derived CDR1 and CDR2 are GTSNPN and SVGIG (reference sequence). The germline V and J ends were trimmed by 0 bases and 8 bases, with 14 bases remaining between them. CDR3 nucleotide sequence: TGTGCCTGGAGTGTAGGGGCGGAGACCCATTCACCCCTCCACTTT. Its translation: CAWSVGAETHSPLHF. Full variable domain (outside the CDR3, taken from reference TRBV30 and TRBJ1-6): SQTIHQWPATLVQPVGSPLSLECTVEGTSNPNLYWYRQAAGRGLQLLFYSVGIGQISSEVPQNLSASRPQDRQFILSSKKLLLSDSGFYLCAWSVGAETHSPLHFGNGTRLTVT.

The chain links TRBV6-6 to TRBJ1-4; no firm D call. Germline V gene lookup returns CDR1 MNHNY and CDR2 SVGAGI (reference sequence). There are 14 residues in the CDR3. V lost 0 bases and J lost 6, with 8 bases in between. The CDR3 DNA sequence: TGTGCCAGCAGTTACTCGAACAGCTATGAAAAACTGTTTTTT. Its protein product is CASSYSNSYEKLFF.

The chain combines TRBV12-5 with TRBJ1-6; D remains unclear. Trimming took 1 base from V and 13 from J, leaving 8 bases between them. The CDR3 extends over 12 amino acids. Germline-derived CDR1 and CDR2 are LGHNT and FRNRAP. CDR3: CASGLERAPLHF. The CDR3 DNA follows: TGTGCTAGTGGTTTGGAGAGGGCGCCCCTCCACTTT.

The J gene is TRBJ2-7, the V gene TRBV27; no definite D call. The CDR3 sequence is 13 residues long. Germline V gives CDR1 MNHEY, CDR2 SMNVEV (reference sequence). V was trimmed by 0 bases and J by 5 bases, leaving 8 bases between them. The CDR3, as DNA: TGTGCCAGCAGTTTATCGCTCAGTAACGAGCAGTACTTC. Residues: CASSLSLSNEQYF.